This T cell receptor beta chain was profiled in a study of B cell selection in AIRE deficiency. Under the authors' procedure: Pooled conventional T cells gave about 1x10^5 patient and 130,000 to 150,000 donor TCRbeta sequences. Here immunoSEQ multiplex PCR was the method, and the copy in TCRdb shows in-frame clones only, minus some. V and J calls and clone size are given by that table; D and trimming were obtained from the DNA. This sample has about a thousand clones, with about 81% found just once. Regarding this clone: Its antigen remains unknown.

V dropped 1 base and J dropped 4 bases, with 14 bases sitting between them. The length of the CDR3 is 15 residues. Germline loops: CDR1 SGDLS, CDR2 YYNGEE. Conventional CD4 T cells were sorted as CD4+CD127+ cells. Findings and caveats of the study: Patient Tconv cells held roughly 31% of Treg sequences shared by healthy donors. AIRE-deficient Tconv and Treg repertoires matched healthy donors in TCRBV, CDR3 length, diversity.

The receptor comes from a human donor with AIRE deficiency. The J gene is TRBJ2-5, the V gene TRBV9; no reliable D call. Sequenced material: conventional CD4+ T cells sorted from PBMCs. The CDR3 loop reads CASSVSRLWGETQYF. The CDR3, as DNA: TGTGCCAGCAGCGTATCCCGACTCTGGGGAGAGACCCAGTACTTC.